This T cell receptor beta chain was profiled in a study of blood T cell repertoires in COVID-19. Whole-study context: Donors in the United States, Italy and Spain gave samples during acute or convalescent COVID-19.

CDR1 is SEHNR and CDR2 is FQNEAQ in the germline V gene (reference sequence). V dropped 5 bases and J dropped 3; count of bases not matched to a gene: 8. This CDR3 is 15 amino acids long. Only in-frame clones appear in the TCRdb table, and some are missing; sequencing was by immunoSEQ multiplex PCR. Of 78,000 or so clones listed, around four fifths are singletons. The table lists this clone with a count of one. The sequenced material came from peripheral blood. The clonotype was recovered from a human donor in a cohort sampled during active COVID-19. J is TRBJ2-7 and V is TRBV7-9, with 9 positions matching TRBD2. CDR3 region: CASSATSGINYEQYF. The CDR3 bases are TGTGCCAGCAGCGCGACTAGCGGAATAAACTACGAGCAGTACTTC. The whole variable domain, remainder taken from reference TRBV7-9 and TRBJ2-7, is DTGVSQNPRHKITKRGQNVTFRCDPISEHNRLYWYRQTLGQGPEFLTYFQNEAQLEKSRLLSDRFSAERPKGSFSTLEIQRTEQGDSAMYLCASSATSGINYEQYFGPGTRLTVT.